This T cell receptor (beta chain) was identified during a study of blood T cell repertoires in COVID-19. Turning to the study itself: Donors in the United States, Italy and Spain gave samples during acute or convalescent COVID-19. Nucleic acid was either cDNA or gDNA, and it came from T cells, B-cell-depleted T cells, or PBMCs.

Trimming cost V 5 bases and J 3 bases, with 15 bases left between them. Looked up from germline, CDR1 is SGHDT and CDR2 is YYEEEE. The CDR3 has 15 amino acids. The authors' processing: Scientists estimated how many nucleated cells there were by amplifying reference gene primers. Repertoires were generated with immunoSEQ multiplex PCR, while TCRdb's copy carries only in-frame clones and drops some. V, J and clone size reflect that table, while D and trimming were determined from the DNA. The data contain some 390,000 clones, over 75% of them singletons. Across roughly 25 US areas, participants ranged in age from 18 to 89 years.

The sample was PBMCs or T cells enriched from blood (not recorded which). The chain employs TRBV5-6 and TRBJ1-5; TRBD1 is a possible D gene (6 bases). This receptor was identified in a man under 40 who had recovered from COVID-19. CDR3 amino acids: CASSRQGRNNQPQHF. CDR3 coding DNA: TGTGCCAGCAGTCGCCAGGGGAGAAACAATCAGCCCCAGCATTTT.